Listed below are T cell receptor beta chains from one sample, sequenced in a study of T cell changes during pregnancy in multiple sclerosis. Measured with immunoSEQ multiplex PCR; TCRdb has only the in-frame clones, and not every one. The table includes some 29,000 clones, 90% to 95% detected once. This sample comprised CD8+ T cells from peripheral blood mononuclear cells, obtained in the second trimester of pregnancy. The source is a female donor in good health, enrolled as a control in a pregnancy study. The CDR3 runs from the conserved cysteine through the conserved F or W. The order of the fields is V gene, D gene, J gene, clone size, CDR3 protein, CDR3 DNA. A D gene is named only where the DNA matches it firmly. For some rows the clone size is stated as once, few or many, or as a class when expanded; others skip it.

V: TRBV9
D: .
J: TRBJ1-1
size: few
CDR3: CASSHSRSGGEGGNTEAFF
DNA: TGTGCCAGCAGCCACTCCCGGAGCGGGGGTGAAGGGGGGAACACTGAAGCTTTCTTT

V: TRBV5-6
D: .
J: TRBJ1-1
size: .
CDR3: CASSLSGTEAFF
DNA: TGTGCCAGCAGCTTGTCGGGCACTGAAGCTTTCTTT

V: TRBV27
D: .
J: TRBJ1-1
size: once
CDR3: CASSLMVGGVEAFF
DNA: TGTGCCAGCAGTTTAATGGTCGGGGGTGTTGAAGCTTTCTTT

V: TRBV25-1
D: .
J: TRBJ2-1
size: .
CDR3: CASSEYGQGYNEQFF
DNA: TGTGCCAGCAGTGAATATGGGCAGGGGTACAATGAGCAGTTCTTC

V: TRBV27
D: .
J: TRBJ1-6
size: few
CDR3: CASSIRDFGSPLHF
DNA: TGTGCCAGCAGTATCCGGGACTTTGGATCACCCCTCCACTTT

V: TRBV9
D: TRBD1
J: TRBJ2-5
size: .
CDR3: CASSVGDRGYQETQYF
DNA: TGTGCCAGCAGCGTAGGAGACAGGGGATACCAAGAGACCCAGTACTTC

V: TRBV30
D: TRBD1
J: TRBJ2-6
size: .
CDR3: CAWSRAGTGGSGANVLTF
DNA: TGTGCCTGGAGTAGGGCGGGGACAGGGGGGTCTGGGGCCAACGTCCTGACTTTC

V: TRBV30
D: .
J: TRBJ1-3
size: .
CDR3: CAWSTGSGNTIYF
DNA: TGTGCCTGGAGTACTGGCTCTGGAAACACCATATATTTT

V: TRBV29-1
D: .
J: TRBJ1-2
size: .
CDR3: CSALGRDYTF
DNA: TGCAGCGCCCTCGGCAGGGACTACACCTTC

V: TRBV5-1
D: TRBD1
J: TRBJ1-2
size: .
CDR3: CASSSDSPGQGDYGYTF
DNA: TGCGCCAGCAGCTCGGACTCTCCGGGACAGGGTGACTATGGCTACACCTTC

V: TRBV11-3
D: .
J: TRBJ1-2
size: .
CDR3: CASSSGGRGYTF
DNA: TGTGCCAGCAGCTCCGGAGGACGGGGCTACACCTTC

V: TRBV5-6
D: .
J: TRBJ2-7
size: .
CDR3: CASSQTVLSYEQYF
DNA: TGTGCCAGCAGCCAGACAGTCCTATCCTACGAGCAGTACTTC

V: TRBV18
D: .
J: TRBJ2-7
size: .
CDR3: CASSPRVTGHGLHEQYF
DNA: TGTGCCAGCTCACCACGGGTAACGGGCCATGGACTACACGAGCAGTACTTC

V: TRBV7-6
D: TRBD1
J: TRBJ1-3
size: once
CDR3: CASSLDRGSGNTIYF
DNA: TGTGCCAGCAGCTTAGACAGGGGCTCTGGAAACACCATATATTTT

V: TRBV4-1
D: .
J: TRBJ1-5
size: .
CDR3: CASSQGEGNQPQHF
DNA: TGCGCCAGCAGCCAAGGGGAGGGAAATCAGCCCCAGCATTTT

V: TRBV2
D: .
J: TRBJ2-5
size: once
CDR3: CASRETGSETQYF
DNA: TGTGCCAGCAGGGAAACAGGGAGTGAGACCCAGTACTTC

V: TRBV14
D: .
J: TRBJ2-5
size: .
CDR3: CASSRLLLPPETQYF
DNA: TGTGCCAGCAGCCGGCTCCTTCTCCCCCCGGAGACCCAGTACTTC

V: TRBV27
D: TRBD1
J: TRBJ2-5
size: .
CDR3: CASSPRTGFQETQYF
DNA: TGTGCCAGCAGTCCCAGGACAGGTTTTCAAGAGACCCAGTACTTC

V: TRBV19
D: .
J: TRBJ2-3
size: .
CDR3: CASTGQQSTDTQYF
DNA: TGTGCCAGTACTGGACAGCAGAGCACAGATACGCAGTATTTT

V: TRBV10-3
D: .
J: TRBJ2-1
size: .
CDR3: CAISGSLDASYNEQFF
DNA: TGTGCCATCAGTGGTTCGCTAGACGCCTCTTACAATGAGCAGTTCTTC

V: TRBV27
D: TRBD1
J: TRBJ2-1
size: .
CDR3: CASSSGQGVTISYNEQFF
DNA: TGTGCCAGCAGTTCCGGACAGGGGGTGACTATTTCCTACAATGAGCAGTTCTTC

V: TRBV11-2
D: .
J: TRBJ2-7
size: .
CDR3: CASSLRQFYEQYF
DNA: TGTGCCAGCAGCCTGAGACAGTTCTACGAGCAGTACTTC

V: TRBV27
D: .
J: TRBJ1-2
size: .
CDR3: CASSLSAGPPGGYTF
DNA: TGTGCCAGCAGTTTATCTGCAGGCCCTCCGGGGGGCTACACCTTC

V: TRBV7-2
D: TRBD2
J: TRBJ2-3
size: .
CDR3: CASSQLAGEGYF
DNA: TGTGCCAGCAGCCAACTAGCGGGGGAAGGATATTTT

V: TRBV4-2
D: TRBD2
J: TRBJ2-7
size: .
CDR3: CASSELAESSYEQYF
DNA: TGTGCCAGCAGCGAACTAGCGGAAAGCTCCTACGAGCAGTACTTC

V: TRBV27
D: TRBD1
J: TRBJ1-2
size: .
CDR3: CASSPALGQGPRYGYTF
DNA: TGTGCCAGCAGTCCGGCCTTGGGACAGGGCCCACGTTATGGCTACACCTTC

V: TRBV7-3
D: .
J: TRBJ2-7
size: few
CDR3: CASSPTQGSYEQYF
DNA: TGTGCCAGCAGCCCCACCCAGGGCTCCTACGAGCAGTACTTC

V: TRBV9
D: TRBD1
J: TRBJ2-7
size: .
CDR3: CASSTGQGAYEQYF
DNA: TGTGCCAGCAGCACGGGACAGGGGGCCTACGAGCAGTACTTC

V: TRBV7-9
D: .
J: TRBJ1-2
size: few
CDR3: CASSLGYGRGGYTF
DNA: TGTGCCAGCAGCTTAGGTTACGGGAGAGGGGGCTACACCTTC